Below, 15 T cell receptor beta chains from the same sample are listed, as sequenced in a study of cytomegalovirus exposure and HLA in healthy donors. Amplification used 60 Vbeta primers and 13 Jbeta primers. Sequenced by immunoSEQ multiplex PCR; TCRdb stores in-frame clones only, minus some. The table records 100,000 to 150,000 clones, 80% of them present only once. The sequencing sample was made of PBMCs. The source is a man under 40 in good health and CMV-seropositive.

This clone has just one count. The chain is built from TRBV5-1 and TRBJ1-4; possible D gene TRBD1, 5 bases. Between the trimmed V and J ends, which lost 0 bases and 2 bases, there was a span of 11 bases. CDR1 and CDR2 (germline): SGHRS, YFSETQ. CDR3 length: 16 residues. CDR3 sequence reads: CASSLGAGRTNEKLFF. The CDR3 DNA follows: TGCGCCAGCAGCTTGGGGGCAGGGAGGACTAATGAAAAACTGTTTTTT. The variable domain in full, with the rest retrieved from reference TRBV5-1 and TRBJ1-4, is KAGVTQTPRYLIKTRGQQVTLSCSPISGHRSVSWYQQTPGQGLQFLFEYFSETQRNKGNFPGRFSGRQFSNSRSEMNVSTLELGDSALYLCASSLGAGRTNEKLFFGSGTQLSVL.

CDR3 DNA: TGTGCCAGCAGCCCCATCCGGACTAGCGGGGGGTACCAAGAGACCCAGTACTTC. This sequence encodes CASSPIRTSGGYQETQYF. This chain uses TRBV28 with TRBJ2-5; 14 bases align to TRBD2. Losses at the gene ends were 6 bases for V and 0 bases for J; bases not matched to a gene: 9. Germline CDR1 is MDHEN and CDR2 is SYDVKM. This CDR3 spans 18 amino acids.

This chain uses TRBV5-1 with TRBJ1-1; TRBD1 matches 7 bases. This CDR3 has 13 amino acids. Trimming took 5 bases from V and 6 from J; bases not matched to a gene: 7. Germline V gene data show CDR1 as SGHRS and CDR2 as YFSETQ. CDR3 in amino acids: CASSVRTGPEAFF. CDR3 DNA: TGCGCCAGCAGTGTCCGGACAGGCCCTGAAGCTTTCTTT.

The genes are TRBV19 and TRBJ2-1; 13 bases map to TRBD2. The CDR3 extends over 16 amino acids. Germline CDR1 reads LNHDA; CDR2 reads SQIVND (reference sequence). Trimming cost V 5 bases and J 4 bases; bases outside gene matches: 5. The CDR3 nucleotides read TGTGCCAGTAGTCCATGGACTAGCGGGGGTTACAATGAGCAGTTCTTC. As protein: CASSPWTSGGYNEQFF.

This clone appeared a few times. V is TRBV27 and J is TRBJ2-7; 8 bases match TRBD1. CDR1 is MNHEY and CDR2 is SMNVEV in the germline V gene (reference sequence). This CDR3 has 13 residues. The ends lost 3 bases at V and 7 bases at J; junction bases unmatched: 5. The CDR3 coding sequence is TGTGCCAGCAGTTTCAGGGGGCTAAGGGAGCAGTACTTC. This encodes CASSFRGLREQYF.

The V and J genes are TRBV6-1 and TRBJ2-7; 12 nucleotides align to TRBD2. The CDR3 has 15 residues. Germline CDR1 is MNHNS and CDR2 is SASEGT. J was trimmed by 6 bases and V by 6 bases; bases with no gene match: 9. CDR3 sequence reads: CASSAYRLAGAEQYF. Written as DNA, the CDR3 is TGTGCCAGCAGCGCATACCGACTAGCGGGGGCCGAGCAGTACTTC.

Points on this clone: One end of the junction does not line up with germline, which may come from a read error. The J gene is TRBJ2-3, the V gene TRBV7-9, with 10 bases identical to TRBD2. The CDR3 consists of 17 residues. Germline lookup yields CDR1 SEHNR and CDR2 FQNEAQ (reference sequence). The DNA for the CDR3 is TGTTCCAGCAGCTCCCTTCTAGCGGGGGAGCTCACAGATACGCAGTATTTT. This sequence encodes CSSSSLLAGELTDTQYF.

V usage is TRBV6-5 and J usage is TRBJ2-5, with 10 bases matching TRBD2. With V trimmed by 2 bases and J by 4 bases, 7 bases remained unmatched. Germline V gene sequence: CDR1 MNHEY, CDR2 SVGAGI. There are 16 residues in the CDR3. Here the CDR3 DNA reads TGTGCCAGCAGTTACCAATATAGCGGGGGGCTAGAGACCCAGTACTTC. Protein: CASSYQYSGGLETQYF.

V usage is TRBV12-5 and J usage is TRBJ2-3; TRBD1 matches at 9 bases. The CDR3 has 19 residues. The ends lost 1 base at V and 3 bases at J; junction bases unmatched: 14. In germline, CDR1 is LGHNT, CDR2 FRNRAP. The CDR3 coding sequence is TGTGCTAGTGGTTTGGGCCCTACCGCGGAGGACAGGGGTACAGATACGCAGTATTTT. Protein product: CASGLGPTAEDRGTDTQYF. The variable domain in full, with the rest retrieved from reference TRBV12-5 and TRBJ2-3, is DARVTQTPRHKVTEMGQEVTMRCQPILGHNTVFWYRQTMMQGLELLAYFRNRAPLDDSGMPKDRFSAEMPDATLATLKIQPSEPRDSAVYFCASGLGPTAEDRGTDTQYFGPGTRLTVL.

The J gene is TRBJ1-5, the V gene TRBV2, with 10 bases lining up with TRBD1. The ends lost 5 bases at V and 0 bases at J; junction bases unmatched: 13. The V gene's germline CDR1 is SNHLY and CDR2 FYNNEI. CDR3 size: 19 residues. The chain's CDR3 is CASSLSRDRGLYSNQPQHF. The CDR3 region has the DNA TGTGCCAGCAGTTTGTCCCGGGACAGGGGACTTTATAGCAATCAGCCCCAGCATTTT. Drawing the rest from reference TRBV2 and TRBJ1-5, the complete variable domain is EPEVTQTPSHQVTQMGQEVILRCVPISNHLYFYWYRQILGQKVEFLVSFYNNEISEKSEIFDDQFSVERPDGSNFTLKIRSTKLEDSAMYFCASSLSRDRGLYSNQPQHFGDGTRLSIL.

This sequence joins TRBV6-1 and TRBJ1-5; 7 bases agree with TRBD1. Germline values: CDR1 MNHNS, CDR2 SASEGT. Losses at the gene ends were 7 bases for V and 5 bases for J; bases not matched to a gene: 5. The CDR3 contains 13 residues. CDR3 sequence reads: CASILQGHQPQHF. Written as DNA, the CDR3 is TGTGCCAGCATATTACAGGGGCATCAGCCCCAGCATTTT.

J is TRBJ2-5 and V is TRBV7-7, with TRBD2 identical over 9 bases. The CDR3 has 14 residues. The ends lost 5 bases at V and 5 bases at J; junction bases unmatched: 6. The germline gives CDR1 SSHAT, CDR2 FNYEAQ (reference sequence). CDR3 sequence reads: CASSPSGAGETQYF. The CDR3 nucleotides are TGTGCCAGCAGCCCTAGCGGGGCGGGGGAGACCCAGTACTTC.

The chain recombines TRBV4-1 with TRBJ2-1, with D maybe TRBD2 (7 bases). CDR1 MGHRA and CDR2 YSYEKL come from the germline V gene. The CDR3 extends over 18 amino acids. Trimming stripped 3 bases from V and 0 bases from J, with 18 bases between. CDR3 loop: CASSQPPRGASSYNEQFF. For the CDR3, the DNA is TGCGCCAGCAGCCAGCCGCCTCGGGGGGCTAGCTCCTACAATGAGCAGTTCTTC.

V gene TRBV5-4 combines with J gene TRBJ2-1; 13 bases are shared with TRBD2. Germline CDR1 is SGHNT and CDR2 is YYREEE (reference sequence). After removal of 5 bases from V and 9 bases from J, the junction contained 8 bases not matched to a gene. The CDR3 spans 15 residues. Written as DNA, the CDR3 is TGTGCCAGCAGACCACTAGCGGGGGGGCCACCTGAGCAGTTCTTC. As protein: CASRPLAGGPPEQFF.

The V and J genes are TRBV7-9 and TRBJ2-5, with 8 positions matching TRBD2. The tail of the sequence fits TRBJ2-7 better, so the J call may be wrong. Germline V gene sequence: CDR1 SEHNR, CDR2 FQNEAQ (reference sequence). The CDR3 is 15 residues long. This chain's CDR3 is CASSRGAGERVEQYF. The CDR3 DNA reads as TGTGCCAGCAGCAGGGGAGCGGGGGAACGTGTCGAGCAGTACTTC.